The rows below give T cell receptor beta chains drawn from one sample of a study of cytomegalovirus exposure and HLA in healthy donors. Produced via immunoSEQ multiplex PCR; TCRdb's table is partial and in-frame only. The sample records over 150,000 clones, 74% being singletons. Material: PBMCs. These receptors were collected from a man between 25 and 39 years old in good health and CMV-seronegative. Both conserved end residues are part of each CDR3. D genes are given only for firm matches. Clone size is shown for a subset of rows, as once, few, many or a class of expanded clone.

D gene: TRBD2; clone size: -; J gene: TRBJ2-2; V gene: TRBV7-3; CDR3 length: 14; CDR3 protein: CASSPTTSPGELFF; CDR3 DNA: TGTGCCAGCAGCCCGACGACTAGCCCCGGGGAGCTGTTTTTT
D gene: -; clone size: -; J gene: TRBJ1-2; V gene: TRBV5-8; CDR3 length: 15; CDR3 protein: CASSSGHLTNYGYTF; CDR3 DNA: TGTGCCAGCAGCTCCGGACACCTAACTAACTATGGCTACACCTTC
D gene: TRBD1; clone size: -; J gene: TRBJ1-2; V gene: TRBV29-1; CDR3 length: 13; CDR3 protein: CSVEGGQGSGYPF; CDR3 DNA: TGCAGCGTTGAAGGGGGACAGGGCTCCGGCTACCCCTTC
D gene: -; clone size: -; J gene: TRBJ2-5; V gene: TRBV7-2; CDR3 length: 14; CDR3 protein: CASTLVGPQETQYF; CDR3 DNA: TGTGCCAGCACCCTAGTGGGGCCTCAAGAGACCCAGTACTTC
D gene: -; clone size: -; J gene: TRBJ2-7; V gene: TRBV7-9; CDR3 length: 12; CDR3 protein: CSSSQASYEQYF; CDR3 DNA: TGTTCCAGCAGCCAAGCGTCCTACGAGCAGTACTTC
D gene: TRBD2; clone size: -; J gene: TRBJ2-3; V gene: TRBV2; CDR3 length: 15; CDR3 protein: CASSKRGGSTDTQYF; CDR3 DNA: TGTGCCAGCAGTAAGCGCGGGGGGTCCACAGATACGCAGTATTTT
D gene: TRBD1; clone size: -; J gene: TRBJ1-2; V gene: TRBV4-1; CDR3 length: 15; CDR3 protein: CASSPPLGGADGYTF; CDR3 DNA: TGCGCCAGCAGCCCCCCCTTAGGGGGCGCCGATGGCTACACCTTC
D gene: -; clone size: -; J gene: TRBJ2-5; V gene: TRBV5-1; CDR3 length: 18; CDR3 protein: CASSLWMYPVGTQETQYF; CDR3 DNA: TGCGCCAGCAGCTTATGGATGTACCCGGTCGGGACACAAGAGACCCAGTACTTC
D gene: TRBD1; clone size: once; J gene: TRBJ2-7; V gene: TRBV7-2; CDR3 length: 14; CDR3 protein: CASSYGQGRGEQYF; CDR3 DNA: TGTGCCAGCAGCTACGGACAGGGGAGAGGGGAGCAGTACTTC
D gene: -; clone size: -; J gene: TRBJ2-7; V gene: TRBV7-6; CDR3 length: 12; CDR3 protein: CASSLGGSEQYF; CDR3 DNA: TGTGCCAGCAGCTTAGGCGGGTCCGAGCAGTACTTC
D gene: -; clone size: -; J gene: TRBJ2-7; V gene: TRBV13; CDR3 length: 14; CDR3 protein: CASSPRDNAYEQYF; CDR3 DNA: TGTGCCAGCAGCCCCCGGGACAATGCCTACGAGCAGTACTTC
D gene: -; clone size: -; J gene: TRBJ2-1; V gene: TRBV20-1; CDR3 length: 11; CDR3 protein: CSARDQGQQFF; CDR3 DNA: TGCAGTGCTAGAGATCAGGGCCAGCAGTTCTTC
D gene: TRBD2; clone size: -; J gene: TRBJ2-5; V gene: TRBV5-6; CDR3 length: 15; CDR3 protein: CASSFRGGSQETQYF; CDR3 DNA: TGTGCCAGCAGCTTTCGGGGGGGGTCCCAAGAGACCCAGTACTTC
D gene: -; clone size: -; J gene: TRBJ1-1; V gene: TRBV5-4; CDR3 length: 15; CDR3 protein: CASSARQEIPGEAFF; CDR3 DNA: TGTGCCAGCAGCGCAAGACAGGAGATACCAGGTGAAGCTTTCTTT
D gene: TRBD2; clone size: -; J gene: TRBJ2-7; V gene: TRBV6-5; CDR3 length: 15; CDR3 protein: CASSYRRGVNRGQYF; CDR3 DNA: TGTGCCAGCAGTTACCGGCGGGGGGTCAATCGTGGGCAGTACTTC
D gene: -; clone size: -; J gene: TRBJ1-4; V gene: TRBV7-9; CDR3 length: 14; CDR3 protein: CASSRLDNGEKLFF; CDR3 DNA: TGTGCCAGCAGCCGGCTCGACAATGGTGAAAAACTGTTTTTT
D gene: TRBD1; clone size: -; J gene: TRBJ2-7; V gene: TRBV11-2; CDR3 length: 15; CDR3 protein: CASSLDGTGSYEQYF; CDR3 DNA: TGTGCCAGCAGCTTAGACGGGACAGGGTCCTACGAGCAGTACTTC
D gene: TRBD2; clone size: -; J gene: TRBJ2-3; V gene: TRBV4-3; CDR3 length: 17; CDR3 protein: CASSQDPSSGGADTQYF; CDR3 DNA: TGCGCCAGCAGCCAAGACCCTAGTAGCGGGGGGGCAGATACGCAGTATTTT
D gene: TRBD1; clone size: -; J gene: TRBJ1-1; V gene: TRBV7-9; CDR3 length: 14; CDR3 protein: CASTRTGEETEAFF; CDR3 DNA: TGTGCCAGCACCCGGACAGGGGAGGAGACTGAAGCTTTCTTT
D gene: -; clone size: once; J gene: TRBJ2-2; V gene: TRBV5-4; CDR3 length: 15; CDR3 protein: CASSLPSWETGELFF; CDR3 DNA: TGTGCCAGCAGCTTGCCGTCGTGGGAGACCGGGGAGCTGTTTTTT
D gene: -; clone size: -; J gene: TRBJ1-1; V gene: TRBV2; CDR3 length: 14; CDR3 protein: CASNTLGVNTEAFF; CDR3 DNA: TGTGCCAGCAACACCTTGGGCGTGAACACTGAAGCTTTCTTT
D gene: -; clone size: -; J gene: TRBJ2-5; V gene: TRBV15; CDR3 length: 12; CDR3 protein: CATGPGQETQYF; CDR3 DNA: TGTGCCACCGGTCCAGGACAAGAGACCCAGTACTTC
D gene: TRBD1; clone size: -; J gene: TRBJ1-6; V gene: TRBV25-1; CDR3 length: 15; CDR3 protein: CASRRSDRDNSPLHF; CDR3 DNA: TGTGCCAGCAGGAGGTCCGACAGGGACAATTCACCCCTCCACTTT
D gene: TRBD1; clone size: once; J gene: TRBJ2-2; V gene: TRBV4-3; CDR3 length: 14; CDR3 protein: CAGSLTGGPGELFF; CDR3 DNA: TGCGCCGGCAGCCTGACAGGGGGCCCCGGGGAGCTGTTTTTT
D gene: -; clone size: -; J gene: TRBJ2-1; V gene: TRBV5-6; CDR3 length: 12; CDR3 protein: CASSLDAGEQFF; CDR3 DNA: TGTGCCAGCAGCTTGGATGCGGGTGAGCAGTTCTTC
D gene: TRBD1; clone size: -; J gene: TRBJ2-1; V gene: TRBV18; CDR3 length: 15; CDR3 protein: CASSPGRTGYNEQFF; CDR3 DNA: TGTGCCAGCTCACCAGGTAGGACAGGGTACAATGAGCAGTTCTTC
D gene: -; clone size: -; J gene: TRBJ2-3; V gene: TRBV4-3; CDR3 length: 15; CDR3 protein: CASSQDFRSQDTQYF; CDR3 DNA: TGCGCCAGCAGCCAAGATTTCCGCTCCCAGGATACGCAGTATTTT
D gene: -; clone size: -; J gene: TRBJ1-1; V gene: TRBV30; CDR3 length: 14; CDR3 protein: CAWSSRGGNTEAFF; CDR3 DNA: TGTGCCTGGAGTTCAAGGGGTGGTAACACTGAAGCTTTCTTT
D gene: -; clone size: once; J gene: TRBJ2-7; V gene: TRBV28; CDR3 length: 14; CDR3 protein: CASSYGEPPYEQYF; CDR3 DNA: TGTGCCAGCAGTTATGGGGAGCCTCCCTACGAGCAGTACTTC
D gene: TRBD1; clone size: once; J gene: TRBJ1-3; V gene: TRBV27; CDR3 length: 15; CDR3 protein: CASSMAGGTWNTIYF; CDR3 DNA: TGTGCCAGCAGTATGGCAGGGGGTACATGGAACACCATATATTTT
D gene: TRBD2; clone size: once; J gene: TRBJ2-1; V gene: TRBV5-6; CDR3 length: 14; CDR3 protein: CASSLGLADNEQFF; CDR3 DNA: TGTGCCAGCAGCTTAGGACTAGCGGACAATGAGCAGTTCTTC
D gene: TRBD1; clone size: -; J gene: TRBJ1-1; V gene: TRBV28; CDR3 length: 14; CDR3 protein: CASSQTGGETEAFF; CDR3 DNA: TGTGCCAGCAGTCAGACAGGGGGCGAGACTGAAGCTTTCTTT
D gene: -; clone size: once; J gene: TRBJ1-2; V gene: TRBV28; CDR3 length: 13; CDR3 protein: CASSEGALRGYTF; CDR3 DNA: TGTGCCAGCAGCGAAGGGGCATTACGAGGCTACACCTTC
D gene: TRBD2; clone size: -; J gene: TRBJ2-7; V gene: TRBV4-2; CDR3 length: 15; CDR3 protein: CASSHPLAGAYEQYF; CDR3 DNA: TGTGCCAGCAGCCACCCCCTAGCGGGGGCTTACGAGCAGTACTTC
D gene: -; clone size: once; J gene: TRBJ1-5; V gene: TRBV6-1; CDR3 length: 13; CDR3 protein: CASSLQGHQPQNF; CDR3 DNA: TGTGCCAGCAGTCTTCAGGGTCATCAGCCCCAGAATTTT
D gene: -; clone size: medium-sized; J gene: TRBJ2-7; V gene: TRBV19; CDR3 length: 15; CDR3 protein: CASSIAGRRSYEQYF; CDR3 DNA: TGTGCCAGTAGTATCGCAGGACGGAGGTCGTACGAGCAGTACTTC
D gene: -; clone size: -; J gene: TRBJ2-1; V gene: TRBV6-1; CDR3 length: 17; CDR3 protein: CASSDPGTTLLHNEQFF; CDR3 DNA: TGTGCCAGCAGTGACCCCGGGACAACCCTCCTACACAATGAGCAGTTCTTC
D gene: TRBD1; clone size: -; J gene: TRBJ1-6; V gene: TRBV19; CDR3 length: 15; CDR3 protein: CASSTDRGHNSPLHF; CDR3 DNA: TGTGCCAGTAGTACCGACAGGGGGCACAATTCACCCCTCCACTTT
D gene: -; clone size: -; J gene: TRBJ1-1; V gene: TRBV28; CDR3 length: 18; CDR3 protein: CASSLSAEQGGLGTEAFF; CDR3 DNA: TGTGCCAGCAGCCTGAGCGCGGAACAGGGCGGCTTGGGCACTGAAGCTTTCTTT
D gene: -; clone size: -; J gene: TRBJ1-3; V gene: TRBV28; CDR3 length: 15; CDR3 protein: CASWGGAYSGNTIYF; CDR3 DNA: TGTGCCAGTTGGGGAGGGGCGTACTCTGGAAACACCATATATTTT
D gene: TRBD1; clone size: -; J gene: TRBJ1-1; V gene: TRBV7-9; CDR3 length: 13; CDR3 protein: CASSRQTGGRAFF; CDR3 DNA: TGTGCCAGCAGCCGCCAGACAGGGGGCAGAGCTTTCTTT
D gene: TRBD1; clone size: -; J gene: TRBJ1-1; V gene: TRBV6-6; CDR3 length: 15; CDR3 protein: CASSYAGQGGTEAFF; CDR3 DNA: TGTGCCAGCAGTTACGCGGGACAGGGAGGGACTGAAGCTTTCTTT
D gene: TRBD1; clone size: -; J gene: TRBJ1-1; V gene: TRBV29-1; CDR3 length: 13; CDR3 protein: CSGLRGGQTEAFF; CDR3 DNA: TGCAGCGGACTCCGGGGGGGACAGACTGAAGCTTTCTTT
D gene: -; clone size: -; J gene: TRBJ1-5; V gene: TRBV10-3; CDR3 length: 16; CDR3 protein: CAISGQDSDSNQPQNF; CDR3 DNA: TGTGCCATCAGTGGTCAGGACAGCGATAGCAATCAGCCCCAGAATTTT
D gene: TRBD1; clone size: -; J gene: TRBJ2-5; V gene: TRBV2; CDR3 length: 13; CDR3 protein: CASRTGFQETQYF; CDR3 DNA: TGTGCCAGTCGGACAGGGTTCCAAGAGACCCAGTACTTC
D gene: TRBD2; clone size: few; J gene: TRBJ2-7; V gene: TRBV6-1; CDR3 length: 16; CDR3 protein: CASSEEVSGVSYEQYF; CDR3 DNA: TGTGCCAGCAGTGAAGAGGTTAGCGGGGTCTCCTACGAGCAGTACTTC
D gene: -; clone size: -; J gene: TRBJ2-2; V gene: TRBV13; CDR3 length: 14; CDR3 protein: CASSLVSRGKELFF; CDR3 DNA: TGTGCCAGCAGCTTAGTTTCCAGAGGGAAGGAGCTGTTTTTT
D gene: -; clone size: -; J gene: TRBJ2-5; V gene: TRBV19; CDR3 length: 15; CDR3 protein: CASPQIASTRETQYF; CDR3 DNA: TGTGCCAGCCCTCAAATCGCTAGCACCCGAGAGACCCAGTACTTC